Shown below are 12 T cell receptor beta chains from a single sample sequenced in a study of T cell changes during pregnancy in multiple sclerosis. The method was immunoSEQ multiplex PCR; TCRdb's version includes in-frame clones alone and lacks a portion of them. This sample has 39,000 or so clones, with about 93% found just once. The sample was CD4+ T cells from peripheral blood mononuclear cells, taken after pregnancy. All receptors come from a female donor in good health, enrolled as a control in a pregnancy study.

The genes are TRBV18 and TRBJ2-7, with 12 nucleotides matching TRBD2. There are 18 residues in the CDR3. V was clipped by 0 bases and J by 0 bases; unmatched bases: 6. Germline lookup yields CDR1 KGHSH and CDR2 LQKENI. CDR3 DNA sequence: TGTGCCAGCTCACCACCGGGGCTAGCGGGAGGGCCCTCCTACGAGCAGTACTTC. Its translation is CASSPPGLAGGPSYEQYF.

The chain has TRBV7-8 and TRBJ2-2, with D tentatively TRBD2 (5 bases). CDR3 length: 12 amino acids. Germline CDR1 SGHVS, CDR2 FQNEAQ. Trimming removed 4 bases at V and 7 bases at J, with 7 bases between. The CDR3, as DNA: TGTGCCAGCAGCTCGCGGGTCGGGGAGCTGTTTTTT. Translated, it gives CASSSRVGELFF.

The rearrangement uses TRBV19 and TRBJ1-6, with D tentatively TRBD1 (6 bases). The length of the CDR3 is 15 residues. Germline V lookup: CDR1 LNHDA, CDR2 SQIVND (reference sequence). The ends were cut back, 4 bases at V and 10 bases at J, with 17 bases in the middle. The CDR3 reads CASSTRDNRGSPLHF. The CDR3 DNA reads TGTGCCAGTAGTACCCGGGACAACCGGGGCTCACCCCTCCACTTT.

About this clone: The junction does not match germline at one end; this may be a read error. V gene TRBV7-9 combines with J gene TRBJ2-2; 7 bases line up with TRBD1. This CDR3 region has 15 residues. Germline CDR1 reads SEHNR; CDR2 reads FQNEAQ (reference sequence). The CDR3 bases are TGTGCCAGCACCTTAGAGGGGGCGGACACCGGGGAGCTGTTTTTT. Protein product: CASTLEGADTGELFF.

This sequence joins TRBV2 and TRBJ2-5; 9 nucleotides match TRBD2. The trim removed 4 bases at V and 1 base at J, leaving 13 bases unmatched. This CDR3 is built from 18 residues. From germline, CDR1 is SNHLY and CDR2 FYNNEI. CDR3 sequence (DNA): TGTGCCAGCAGTGGGGGGGCTAGCGGGGTAAACCTCCAAGAGACCCAGTACTTC. Translation gives CASSGGASGVNLQETQYF. Together with reference TRBV2 and TRBJ2-5, the CDR3 gives the full variable domain: EPEVTQTPSHQVTQMGQEVILRCVPISNHLYFYWYRQILGQKVEFLVSFYNNEISEKSEIFDDQFSVERPDGSNFTLKIRSTKLEDSAMYFCASSGGASGVNLQETQYFGPGTRLLVL.

This clone occurred once. This rearrangement joins TRBV7-2 to TRBJ2-1; 10 bases map to TRBD2. After removal of 5 bases from V and 8 bases from J, the junction contained 9 bases not matched to a gene. CDR1 SGHTA and CDR2 FQGNSA come from the germline V gene. The CDR3 has 15 residues. The CDR3 DNA reads TGTGCCAGCAGCACCCAGAGCGGGGGGGCCTATGAGCAGTTCTTC. Amino acid sequence: CASSTQSGGAYEQFF.

The genes are TRBV29-1 and TRBJ1-1, with D possibly matching TRBD1 (5 bases). The CDR3 is made up of 15 amino acids. The V end was cut by 6 bases, the J end by 2 bases, with 19 bases between. Germline V lookup: CDR1 SQVTM, CDR2 ANQGSEA. This chain's CDR3 is CSVRPSGLPNTEAFF. CDR3 DNA: TGCAGCGTAAGACCCTCAGGGCTACCTAACACTGAAGCTTTCTTT.

The rearrangement joins TRBV2 to TRBJ2-1; D gene unclear. This CDR3 is built from 13 residues. CDR1 and CDR2 from the germline V gene are SNHLY and FYNNEI. V lost 2 bases and J 5 bases, leaving 7 bases between the germline ends. The CDR3 bases are TGTGCCAGCAGTGAATTTTTTAACAATGAGCAGTTCTTC. Translating it yields CASSEFFNNEQFF.

This clone appeared once. J is TRBJ2-2 and V is TRBV6-5, with D perhaps matching TRBD2 (5 bases). Germline values: CDR1 MNHEY, CDR2 SVGAGI. The CDR3 is 13 amino acids. The ends were cut back, 8 bases at V and 1 base at J, with 8 bases in the middle. Here the CDR3 DNA reads TGTGCCAGCTGGACTCTGAACACCGGGGAGCTGTTTTTT. Translation: CASWTLNTGELFF.

The chain uses TRBV5-1 and TRBJ2-2, with D tentatively TRBD1 (6 bases). Trimming took off 0 bases at V and 5 bases at J, with 11 bases between the two ends. Germline loops: CDR1 SGHRS, CDR2 YFSETQ. The CDR3 sequence is 15 residues long. CDR3 sequence (DNA): TGCGCCAGCAGCTTGGACAGACAGGCAACCGGGGAGCTGTTTTTT. This translates into CASSLDRQATGELFF.

This chain connects TRBV19 to TRBJ2-5, with 12 bases fitting TRBD2. After removal of 1 base from V and 9 bases from J, the junction contained 9 bases not matched to a gene. This CDR3 is built from 16 residues. The germline V gene encodes CDR1 LNHDA and CDR2 SQIVND (reference sequence). CDR3 sequence: CASSIAPPSGGDAQYF. CDR3 sequence (DNA): TGTGCCAGTAGTATAGCCCCCCCTAGCGGGGGGGACGCCCAGTACTTC.

V is TRBV10-3 and J is TRBJ1-1; no definite D call. Per germline, CDR1 ENHRY and CDR2 SYGVKD. This CDR3 is built from 13 residues. Trimming shortened V by 0 bases and J by 6 bases, and 8 bases separated the two germline ends. The CDR3 DNA reads TGTGCCATCAGTGAGTCTTCCGTTGCTGAAGCTTTCTTT. Its protein is CAISESSVAEAFF.